The 11 T cell receptor beta chains reported below all come from one sample, sequenced in a study of blood T cell repertoires in COVID-19. Using immunoSEQ multiplex PCR, the repertoire was profiled, and TCRdb retains in-frame clones only, with some absent. The sample has 100,000 to 120,000 clones, 60% to 80% seen once. The sample was peripheral blood. The source is a woman older than 75 with active or convalescent COVID-19.

This clone appeared a few times. J is TRBJ1-1 and V is TRBV21-1; the table's D call, TRBD1, was not checked against the DNA. TRBV21-1 is flagged as a pseudogene. The CDR3 loop spans 16 amino acids. The CDR3 reads CASSPRQGGCDTEAFF. In nucleotides, the CDR3 is TGTGCCAGCAGCCCTAGACAGGGGGGTTGTGACACTGAAGCTTTCTTT.

The V call is TRBV5-6, the J call TRBJ1-1; weak D call: TRBD1 (5 bases). This CDR3 has 14 residues. CDR1 is SGHDT, CDR2 YYEEEE, per germline. The V and J ends lost 1 base and 0 bases respectively, with 7 bases between them. CDR3 protein: CASSLPGLNTEAFF. CDR3 DNA sequence: TGTGCCAGCAGCTTGCCAGGGTTGAACACTGAAGCTTTCTTT.

This chain uses TRBV10-3 with TRBJ2-1; 10 nucleotides agree with TRBD2. Per germline, CDR1 ENHRY and CDR2 SYGVKD. The CDR3 is made up of 16 amino acids. Trimming took 6 bases from V and 6 from J; bases not matched to a gene: 11. The CDR3 sequence: CAIRPGAGGETNEQFF. In DNA, the CDR3 is TGTGCCATCAGACCAGGAGCGGGAGGGGAGACCAATGAGCAGTTCTTC.

This chain uses TRBV5-1 with TRBJ2-1; D gene ambiguous. This CDR3 is 13 amino acids long. Deletions cut 0 bases from V and 5 bases from J, with 6 bases between. Germline CDR1 is SGHRS and CDR2 is YFSETQ. This chain's CDR3 is CASSLVPNNEQFF. In nucleotides, the CDR3 is TGCGCCAGCAGCTTGGTCCCAAACAATGAGCAGTTCTTC.

The chain carries TRBV27 and TRBJ1-1; D is ambiguous. There are 13 residues in the CDR3. V was cut by 4 bases and J by 0 bases, with 6 bases left in between. CDR1 is MNHEY, CDR2 SMNVEV, per germline (reference sequence). The CDR3 is CASSSPLNTEAFF. The CDR3 DNA follows: TGTGCCAGCAGTTCCCCTCTGAACACTGAAGCTTTCTTT.

J is TRBJ2-6 and V is TRBV27, with D perhaps TRBD2 (5 bases). The CDR3 totals 16 residues. CDR1 is MNHEY and CDR2 is SMNVEV in the germline V gene (reference sequence). Trimming stripped 3 bases from V and 1 base from J, with 10 bases between. Here the CDR3 reads CASSFRRTSGANVLTF. Here the CDR3 DNA reads TGTGCCAGCAGTTTTAGGAGGACGTCTGGGGCCAACGTCCTGACTTTC.

V usage is TRBV5-1 and J usage is TRBJ1-5, with D possibly being TRBD1 (6 bases). V was pared by 5 bases and J by 3 bases, with 12 bases between. The CDR3 consists of 14 residues. Germline V gene data show CDR1 as SGHRS and CDR2 as YFSETQ. CDR3 DNA: TGCGCCAGCAGTCTGGACAGTCACAATCAGCCCCAGCATTTT. This gives the protein CASSLDSHNQPQHF.

The gene calls are TRBV27 and TRBJ2-3; no definite D call. Germline CDR1 MNHEY, CDR2 SMNVEV (reference sequence). The CDR3 has 15 residues. With 3 bases removed from V and 0 bases from J, the gap between germline ends came to 10 bases. The DNA of the CDR3 is TGTGCCAGCAGTTTTGTCCGTACTAGCACAGATACGCAGTATTTT. Translation: CASSFVRTSTDTQYF.

This clone was detected a few times. V usage is TRBV7-9 and J usage is TRBJ1-1, with D possibly being TRBD1 (6 bases). The CDR3 runs to 15 residues. Germline V gives CDR1 SEHNR, CDR2 FQNEAQ (reference sequence). V lost 3 bases, J lost 1 base, and 12 bases lay in between. The CDR3 region has the DNA TGTGCCAGCAGCTTGGACAGCTACGCGAACACTGAAGCTTTCTTT. Residues: CASSLDSYANTEAFF.

This clone is a singleton in its sample. CDR3 region: CASSRVLAGDTQYF. The CDR3 DNA sequence: TGCGCCAGCAGCCGCGTACTAGCAGGAGATACGCAGTATTTT. This sequence joins TRBV4-1 and TRBJ2-3, with a weak D call TRBD2 (6 bases). The germline V gene encodes CDR1 MGHRA and CDR2 YSYEKL. The germline V and J ends were trimmed by 4 bases and 5 bases, with 13 bases remaining between them. CDR3 size: 14 residues.

This chain links TRBV7-6 with TRBJ2-1, with 8 bases matching TRBD2. Germline-derived CDR1 and CDR2 are SGHVS and FNYEAQ. Trimming took 2 bases from V and 9 from J; bases not matched to a gene: 9. This CDR3 has 15 residues. The DNA for the CDR3 is TGTGCCAGCAGCTTAAATCCAGCGGGAGTGGGTGAGCAGTTCTTC. It specifies CASSLNPAGVGEQFF.